This TCR beta chain is from a study of cytomegalovirus exposure and HLA in healthy donors. In regard to this clone: Antigen specificity is unknown. The same CDR3 can be traced to other DNA sequences in this sample.

The CDR3 is 14 amino acids. Looked up from germline, CDR1 is SGHRS and CDR2 is YFSETQ. The V gene end was trimmed by 0 bases and the J gene end by 5 bases; junction bases not matched to a gene: 1. Findings and limits, study-wide: In a later analysis, a genetic analysis reported fewer productive-TCR N-insertions in an Asian-associated ancestry cluster than the cohort average. Across all donors, roughly uniform sequencing depth was an assumption of the presence/absence analyses.

Use of 60 Vbeta and 13 Jbeta primers characterized the PCR. As handled by the study authors: In a later analysis, around 87 million unique TCR beta chains included roughly 11 million shared by two or more donors. Data came from immunoSEQ multiplex PCR; TCRdb stores just in-frame clones and leaves some out. The V and J calls and clone size are taken from that table; D and trimming were inferred from the DNA. The table includes some 190,000 clones, more than 70% detected once. The source is a woman in her thirties or forties in good health and CMV-seronegative. The chain combines TRBV5-1 with TRBJ1-4, with 7 bases aligning to TRBD1. The specimen sequenced was PBMCs. The CDR3 coding sequence is TGCGCCAGCAGCTTGGTACAGGGGAATGAAAAACTGTTTTTT. Its protein is CASSLVQGNEKLFF.